This entry describes one T cell receptor beta chain. Antigen unknown. This sample was included in a study of cytomegalovirus exposure and HLA in healthy donors. Study observations and caveats: It emerged from a later analysis that several of the most significant clusters appeared to be linked to common viral pathogens. Within a later analysis, the majority of CMV-associated TCR beta chains appeared HLA-restricted. For most subjects, TCR beta sequences were reported to predict HLA-A and HLA-B alleles with accuracy.

Germline lookup yields CDR1 SGDLS and CDR2 YYNGEE. CDR3 length equals 15 residues. Trimming cost V 0 bases and J 0 bases, with 10 bases left between them. PCR primers comprised 60 Vbeta and 13 Jbeta primers. Here immunoSEQ multiplex PCR was the method, and the copy in TCRdb shows in-frame clones only, minus some. The sample consists of more than 110,000 clones, 60% to 85% of them appearing once. This sequence joins TRBV9 and TRBJ2-7, with no clear D. This clonotype was obtained from a male donor in good health and CMV-seronegative. The specimen was PBMCs. CDR3 protein: CASSVEAYSSYEQYF. The CDR3 DNA reads as TGTGCCAGCAGCGTAGAAGCTTATAGCTCCTACGAGCAGTACTTC.